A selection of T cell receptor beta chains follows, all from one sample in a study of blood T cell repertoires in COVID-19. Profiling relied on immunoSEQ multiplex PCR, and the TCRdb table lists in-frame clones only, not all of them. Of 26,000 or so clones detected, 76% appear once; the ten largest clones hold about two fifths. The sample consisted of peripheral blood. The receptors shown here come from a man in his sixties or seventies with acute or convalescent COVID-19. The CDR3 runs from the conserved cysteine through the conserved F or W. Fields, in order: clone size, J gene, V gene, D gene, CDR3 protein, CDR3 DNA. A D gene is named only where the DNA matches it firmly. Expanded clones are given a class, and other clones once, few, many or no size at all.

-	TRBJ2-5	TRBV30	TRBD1	CAWSGTGGKETQYF	TGTGCCTGGAGTGGGACAGGGGGCAAAGAGACCCAGTACTTC
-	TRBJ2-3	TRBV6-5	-	CASTLASSNTQYF	TGTGCCAGCACCTTAGCCTCTAGCAATACGCAGTATTTT
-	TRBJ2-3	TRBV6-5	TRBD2	CASRQAGGYTDTQYF	TGTGCCAGCAGACAAGCGGGAGGGTACACAGATACGCAGTATTTT
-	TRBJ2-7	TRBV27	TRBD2	CASRNLLAGDTYEQYF	TGTGCCAGCAGAAACCTCCTAGCGGGTGATACCTACGAGCAGTACTTC
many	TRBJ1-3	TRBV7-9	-	CASSLGDRSGNTIYF	TGTGCCAGCAGCCTTGGAGACAGGTCGGGAAACACCATATATTTT
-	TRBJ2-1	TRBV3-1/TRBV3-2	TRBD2	CASSSRTSNNEQFF	TGTGCCAGCAGCTCCCGGACTAGCAACAATGAGCAGTTCTTC
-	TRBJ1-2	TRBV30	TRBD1	CAWSAGGGRSQGYTF	TGTGCCTGGAGCGCAGGGGGCGGCAGGTCGCAGGGCTACACCTTC
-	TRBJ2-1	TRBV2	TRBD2	CASSAESGGRSEQFF	TGTGCCAGCAGTGCGGAAAGCGGGGGACGATCGGAGCAGTTCTTC
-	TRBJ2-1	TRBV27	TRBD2	CASSLKLAGGYSYNEQFF	TGTGCCAGCAGTTTAAAACTAGCGGGGGGATACTCCTACAATGAGCAGTTCTTC
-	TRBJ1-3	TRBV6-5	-	CASSRGLYSGNTIYF	TGTGCCAGCAGCCGAGGACTGTACTCTGGAAACACCATATATTTT
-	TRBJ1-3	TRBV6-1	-	CASSGPVNELGNTIYF	TGTGCCAGCAGTGGTCCCGTGAACGAGCTAGGAAACACCATATATTTT
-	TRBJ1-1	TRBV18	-	CASSPGPRDVTEAFF	TGTGCCAGCTCACCCGGGCCCAGGGATGTTACTGAAGCTTTCTTT
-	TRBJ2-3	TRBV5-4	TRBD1	CASSSWTGPQYF	TGTGCCAGCAGCTCCTGGACAGGCCCGCAGTATTTT
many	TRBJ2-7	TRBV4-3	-	CASSQRYAESYEQYF	TGCGCCAGCAGCCAAAGGTACGCGGAGTCCTACGAGCAGTACTTC
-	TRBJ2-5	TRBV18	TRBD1	CASSLNRGLQETQYF	TGTGCCAGCTCTCTGAACAGGGGGCTCCAAGAGACCCAGTACTTC
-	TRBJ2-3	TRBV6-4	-	CASSEGGHDTDTQYF	TGTGCCAGCAGTGAGGGGGGGCATGACACAGATACGCAGTATTTT
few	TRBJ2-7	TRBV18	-	CASSPRRDPDEQYF	TGTGCCAGCTCACCAAGGCGGGACCCTGACGAGCAGTACTTC
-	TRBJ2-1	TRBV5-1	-	CASSLNIASSYNEQFF	TGCGCCAGCAGCCTGAACATCGCTAGCTCCTACAATGAGCAGTTCTTC
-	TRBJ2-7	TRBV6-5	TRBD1	CASSWDRVGEQYF	TGTGCCAGCAGTTGGGACAGGGTAGGCGAGCAGTACTTC
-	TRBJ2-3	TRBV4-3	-	CASSQDPARDTPSGTDTQYF	TGCGCCAGCAGCCAAGACCCTGCGCGGGATACCCCTTCGGGCACAGATACGCAGTATTTT
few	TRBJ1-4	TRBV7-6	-	CASSLGQNNEKLFF	TGTGCCAGCAGCTTAGGGCAGAATAATGAAAAACTGTTTTTT
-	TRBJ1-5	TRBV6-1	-	CASSDGDSNQPQHF	TGTGCCAGCAGTGACGGAGATAGCAATCAGCCCCAGCATTTT
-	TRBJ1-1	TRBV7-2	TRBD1	CASSFQGDASTEAFF	TGTGCCAGCAGCTTCCAGGGGGATGCAAGTACTGAAGCTTTCTTT
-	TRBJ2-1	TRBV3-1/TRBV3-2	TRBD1	CASSQDGQGAMDEQFF	TGTGCCAGCAGCCAAGATGGGCAGGGGGCGATGGATGAGCAGTTCTTC
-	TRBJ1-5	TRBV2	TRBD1	CASSHRTGERDQPQHF	TGTGCCAGCAGCCATAGGACAGGGGAAAGGGATCAGCCCCAGCATTTT
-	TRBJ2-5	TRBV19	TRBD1	CASSKNRGPETQYF	TGTGCCAGTAGTAAGAACAGGGGGCCGGAGACCCAGTACTTC
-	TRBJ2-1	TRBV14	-	CASSQDSGPPGNEQFF	TGTGCCAGCAGCCAAGATTCTGGTCCCCCGGGGAATGAGCAGTTCTTC
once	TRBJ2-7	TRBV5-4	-	CASSLGPAGGLPYEQYF	TGTGCCAGCAGCTTGGGCCCAGCCGGGGGTCTGCCCTACGAGCAGTACTTC
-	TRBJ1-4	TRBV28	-	CASSLEAGKLFF	TGTGCCAGCAGTTTAGAGGCGGGTAAACTGTTTTTT
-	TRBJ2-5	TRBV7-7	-	CASSSSPGVTRETQYF	TGTGCCAGCAGCTCTTCTCCAGGGGTAACCAGGGAGACCCAGTACTTC
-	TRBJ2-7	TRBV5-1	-	CASSLAGGGDEQYF	TGCGCCAGCAGCTTGGCTGGGGGGGGCGACGAGCAGTACTTC
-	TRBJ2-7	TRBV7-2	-	CASSDSGGSSYEQYF	TGTGCCAGCAGCGATAGCGGAGGCAGCTCCTACGAGCAGTACTTC
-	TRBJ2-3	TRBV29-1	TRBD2	CSVEGRVSTDTQYF	TGCAGCGTTGAGGGGAGGGTGAGCACAGATACGCAGTATTTT
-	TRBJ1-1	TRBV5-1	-	CASSLRQSHTEAFF	TGCGCCAGCAGCTTAAGACAGAGCCACACTGAAGCTTTCTTT
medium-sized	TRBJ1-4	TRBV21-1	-	CASSKMGSSNEKLFF	TGTGCCAGCAGCAAAATGGGCAGCTCTAATGAAAAACTGTTTTTT
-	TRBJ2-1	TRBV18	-	CASSPPSTPGEQFF	TGTGCCAGCTCACCACCGAGTACTCCGGGGGAGCAGTTCTTC